This TCR beta chain is drawn from a study of STAT5B mutations in CD4+ large granular lymphocyte leukemia. TCRdb keeps only in-frame clones here, not all; method: immunoSEQ multiplex PCR. The repertoire holds around 35,000 clones, with approximately 71% as singletons. Germline assignment: CDR1 MNHEY and CDR2 SMNVEV (reference sequence). V lost 3 bases to trimming and J lost 5 bases, with 17 bases between them. The CDR3 is made up of 16 amino acids. The sequenced material came from CD4+ T cells from blood buffy coats. This sequence originates from a human donor in good health. The rearrangement uses TRBV27 and TRBJ1-5; no firm D call. CDR3 sequence (DNA): TGTGCCAGCAGTTTTAACCCTCCTCGTGGGTATCAGCCCCAGCATTTT. It codes for CASSFNPPRGYQPQHF.